These T cell receptor beta chains were read from a single sample in a study of Graves' ophthalmopathy and Graves' hyperthyroidism. Via MiXCR, TCRdb re-called the multiplex PCR reads, giving one row per CDR3 protein. The sample carries 650,000 to 900,000 distinct CDR3 sequences, 40% recorded once. Sequencing used peripheral blood. These receptors all come from an adult man with Graves' ophthalmopathy. Both conserved end residues are part of each CDR3. Fields, in order: D gene, J gene, clone size, V gene, CDR3 protein, CDR3 DNA. D genes are given only for firm matches. The listing skips clone size in some rows; elsewhere it reads once, few, many or a size class.

D gene: -
J gene: TRBJ2-7
clone size: many
V gene: TRBV29-1
CDR3 protein: CSVEEAGQYEQYF
CDR3 DNA: TGCAGCGTTGAAGAGGCAGGGCAATACGAGCAGTACTTC

D gene: TRBD1
J gene: TRBJ1-5
clone size: -
V gene: TRBV24-1
CDR3 protein: CASSPGTGELGNQPQHF
CDR3 DNA: TGTGCCAGCAGTCCCGGGACAGGGGAACTTGGCAATCAGCCCCAGCATTTT

D gene: TRBD1
J gene: TRBJ1-2
clone size: -
V gene: TRBV29-1
CDR3 protein: CSLKIGTGGTDYGYTF
CDR3 DNA: TGCAGCCTTAAGATTGGGACAGGGGGGACCGACTATGGCTACACCTTC

D gene: -
J gene: TRBJ1-1
clone size: many
V gene: TRBV29-1
CDR3 protein: CSAVWGLDTEAFF
CDR3 DNA: TGCAGCGCTGTGTGGGGCCTCGACACTGAAGCTTTCTTT

D gene: TRBD2
J gene: TRBJ2-1
clone size: -
V gene: TRBV7-9
CDR3 protein: CASSYPLADEQFF
CDR3 DNA: TGTGCCAGCAGCTATCCTCTAGCGGATGAGCAGTTCTTC

D gene: TRBD1
J gene: TRBJ2-5
clone size: once
V gene: TRBV29-1
CDR3 protein: CSVNRGTTDTQYF
CDR3 DNA: TGCAGCGTTAACAGGGGGACCACAGATACGCAGTACTTC

D gene: TRBD1
J gene: TRBJ1-5
clone size: -
V gene: TRBV20-1
CDR3 protein: CSARLGQGAQPQHF
CDR3 DNA: TGCAGTGCTAGGCTCGGACAGGGGGCTCAGCCCCAGCATTTT

D gene: TRBD1
J gene: TRBJ2-6
clone size: -
V gene: TRBV5-1
CDR3 protein: CASSDGRGSAGANVLTF
CDR3 DNA: TGCGCCAGCAGCGACGGCAGGGGGTCCGCTGGGGCCAACGTCCTGACTTTC

D gene: -
J gene: TRBJ2-2
clone size: once
V gene: TRBV25-1
CDR3 protein: CASRGRAYTGELFF
CDR3 DNA: TGTGCCAGTAGGGGCAGGGCTTATACCGGGGAGCTGTTTTTT

D gene: -
J gene: TRBJ1-1
clone size: -
V gene: TRBV2
CDR3 protein: CASSQESTRNTEAFF
CDR3 DNA: TGTGCCAGCAGCCAAGAAAGTACCCGGAACACTGAAGCTTTCTTT

D gene: TRBD1
J gene: TRBJ1-5
clone size: many
V gene: TRBV25-1
CDR3 protein: CASSEPGQGPGLVF
CDR3 DNA: TGTGCCAGCAGTGAACCGGGACAGGGGCCCGGTTTGGTTTTT

D gene: TRBD1
J gene: TRBJ2-5
clone size: -
V gene: TRBV29-1
CDR3 protein: CSVTDRAGGETQYF
CDR3 DNA: TGCAGCGTCACTGACAGGGCTGGCGGGGAGACCCAGTACTTC

D gene: TRBD1
J gene: TRBJ1-6
clone size: few
V gene: TRBV10-3
CDR3 protein: CASTEVGQANSPLHF
CDR3 DNA: TGTGCCAGCACCGAGGTCGGACAGGCTAATTCACCCCTCCACTTT

D gene: TRBD2
J gene: TRBJ2-7
clone size: -
V gene: TRBV7-9
CDR3 protein: CASSLGLLAGEQYF
CDR3 DNA: TGTGCCAGCAGCCTAGGTCTCCTAGCGGGGGAGCAGTACTTC

D gene: TRBD1
J gene: TRBJ1-5
clone size: -
V gene: TRBV7-9
CDR3 protein: CASVAAQGDQPQHF
CDR3 DNA: TGCGCCAGCGTTGCCGCACAGGGGGATCAGCCCCAGCATTTT

D gene: -
J gene: TRBJ2-7
clone size: -
V gene: TRBV7-9
CDR3 protein: CASSSKTVSYEQYF
CDR3 DNA: TGTGCCAGCAGCTCGAAAACAGTTTCCTACGAGCAGTACTTC

D gene: -
J gene: TRBJ2-7
clone size: -
V gene: TRBV29-1
CDR3 protein: CSVEKAQVGGYEQYF
CDR3 DNA: TGCAGCGTTGAGAAGGCACAGGTTGGAGGCTACGAGCAGTACTTC

D gene: TRBD1
J gene: TRBJ2-2
clone size: few
V gene: TRBV2
CDR3 protein: CASSYGTGVGELFF
CDR3 DNA: TGTGCCAGCAGTTACGGGACAGGGGTCGGGGAGCTGTTTTTT

D gene: -
J gene: TRBJ1-5
clone size: many
V gene: TRBV24-1
CDR3 protein: CASSYDGGSNQPQHF
CDR3 DNA: TGTGCCAGCAGTTACGACGGGGGAAGCAATCAGCCCCAGCATTTT

D gene: TRBD2
J gene: TRBJ2-7
clone size: few
V gene: TRBV12-3/TRBV12-4
CDR3 protein: CASSAPGTSVYEQYF
CDR3 DNA: TGTGCCAGCAGTGCGCCCGGGACTAGCGTCTACGAGCAGTACTTC